The source of this T cell receptor (beta chain) is a study of CD8 T cells in ankylosing spondylitis. V shed 6 bases, J shed 2 bases, and the junction held 9 bases outside the gene matches. There are 14 residues in the CDR3. Germline CDR1 reads DFQATT; CDR2 reads SNEGSKA (reference sequence). General study results and limits: Seemingly characteristic of ankylosing spondylitis blood was a TCR beta motif consisting of eight highly homologous variants. Clones tied to disease were said to be significantly enriched in matched ankylosing spondylitis synovial fluid.

This clonotype was recorded many times. Its antigen remains unknown. Each CDR3 protein gets one entry after TCRdb re-called the 5' RACE reads with MiXCR. This sample has some 250,000 distinct CDR3 sequences, with around a tenth found just once. This clonotype was obtained from a male donor with ankylosing spondylitis or in good health (not recorded which). The material sequenced was blood, either unsorted or a sorted T cell fraction (not recorded which). V gene TRBV20-1 combines with J gene TRBJ1-2; 7 bases are shared with TRBD1. The CDR3 here is CSAPTGTVNYGYTF. In nucleotides, the CDR3 is TGCAGTGCGCCGACCGGGACAGTGAACTATGGCTACACCTTC.